Below, 9 T cell receptor beta chains from the same sample are listed, as sequenced in a study of blood T cell repertoires in COVID-19. Clones were read by immunoSEQ multiplex PCR, and TCRdb kept only the in-frame ones, dropping some. The sample includes a few hundred thousand clones, about 89% seen only once; the top ten take around 10%. The source material was peripheral blood. The receptors were gathered from a man aged 40-49 years who had recovered from COVID-19.

The chain combines TRBV7-2 with TRBJ1-2; D is unclear. The germline V gene has CDR1 SGHTA and CDR2 FQGNSA. Trimming shortened V by 0 bases and J by 2 bases, and 7 bases separated the two germline ends. This CDR3 is 14 amino acids long. CDR3 DNA: TGTGCCAGCAGCTTAGCCGGGGAGAACTATGGCTACACCTTC. This encodes CASSLAGENYGYTF.

The rearrangement uses TRBV5-1 and TRBJ2-1, with TRBD1 matching over 9 bases. J gave up 6 bases and V 5 bases, and 9 bases lay outside the gene matches. Germline loops: CDR1 SGHRS, CDR2 YFSETQ. The CDR3 runs 15 residues. The CDR3 protein is CASRDGTGSSNEQFF. CDR3 nucleotides: TGCGCCAGCAGAGACGGGACAGGGAGCTCCAATGAGCAGTTCTTC.

The chain has TRBV23-1 and TRBJ1-2; a weak D match, TRBD1 (6 bases). TRBV23-1 is designated an ORF whose function remains uncertain. The germline V and J ends were trimmed by 3 bases and 8 bases, with 19 bases remaining between them. The CDR3 loop spans 15 amino acids. The CDR3 spells CASSHPLRGAQGYTF. CDR3 in DNA: TGCGCCAGCAGTCACCCTCTTCGGGGGGCGCAAGGCTACACCTTC.

The chain employs TRBV10-1 and TRBJ2-7, with D perhaps matching TRBD2 (6 bases). The CDR3 loop spans 14 amino acids. Deletions cut 3 bases from V and 3 bases from J, with 12 bases between. Germline V gene data show CDR1 as WNHNN and CDR2 as SYGVQD (reference sequence). CDR3 coding DNA: TGCGCCAGCAGTGACGGGGACTCCAACTACGAGCAGTACTTC. Translating gives CASSDGDSNYEQYF.

This chain uses TRBV6-6 with TRBJ2-7; TRBD1 aligns across 7 bases. The V gene end was trimmed by 6 bases and the J gene end by 5 bases; junction bases not matched to a gene: 10. The germline gives CDR1 MNHNY, CDR2 SVGAGI (reference sequence). The CDR3 consists of 14 residues. The CDR3 DNA follows: TGTGCCAGCAGGGAAGAGACAGGGTATAACGAGCAGTACTTC. Translating it yields CASREETGYNEQYF.

The chain carries TRBV6-5 and TRBJ2-5, with 10 bases lining up with TRBD2. CDR1 and CDR2 (germline): MNHEY, SVGAGI. The CDR3 is 16 residues long. V shed 0 bases and J 14 bases; nucleotides not matched to a gene: 15. The CDR3 DNA sequence: TGTGCCAGCAGTTACTCGATGTCTAGCGGGAGTTTAATGCTTTACTTC. This gives the protein CASSYSMSSGSLMLYF.

The V gene is TRBV10-3, the J gene TRBJ2-1; D might be TRBD1 (5 bases). The ends were cut back, 0 bases at V and 6 bases at J, with 12 bases in the middle. Germline CDR1 reads ENHRY; CDR2 reads SYGVKD. The CDR3 is 15 amino acids. The CDR3 DNA follows: TGTGCCATCAGTGAGTCGGGGCGAAGAAGCAATGAGCAGTTCTTC. This sequence encodes CAISESGRRSNEQFF.

The genes are TRBV15 and TRBJ2-5; 8 positions agree with TRBD2. Germline CDR1 and CDR2: LNHNV and YYDKDF (reference sequence). This CDR3 contains 16 residues. Trimming at V came to 4 bases and at J to 3 bases, leaving 10 bases not matched to a gene. CDR3 sequence: CATSTPGRAGEETQYF. The CDR3 nucleotides read TGTGCCACCAGCACCCCAGGAAGAGCGGGGGAAGAGACCCAGTACTTC.

This chain connects TRBV7-8 to TRBJ2-7; no firm D call. Trimming pared 4 bases from V and 6 bases from J, leaving 7 bases between. Germline V gene data show CDR1 as SGHVS and CDR2 as FQNEAQ. The CDR3 has 11 residues. For the CDR3, the DNA is TGTGCCAGCAGCTCGAACGGCGAGCAGTACTTC. This sequence encodes CASSSNGEQYF.